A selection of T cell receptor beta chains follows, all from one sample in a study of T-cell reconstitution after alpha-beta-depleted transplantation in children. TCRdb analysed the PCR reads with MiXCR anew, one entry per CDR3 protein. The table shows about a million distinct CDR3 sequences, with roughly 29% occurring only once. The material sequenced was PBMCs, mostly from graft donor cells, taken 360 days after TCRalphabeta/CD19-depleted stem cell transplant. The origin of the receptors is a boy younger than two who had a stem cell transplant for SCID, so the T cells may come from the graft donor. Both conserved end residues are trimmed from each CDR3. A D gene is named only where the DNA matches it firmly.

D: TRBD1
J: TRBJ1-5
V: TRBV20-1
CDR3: SARDPGQGNQPQH

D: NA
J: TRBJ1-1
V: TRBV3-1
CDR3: ASSQLPQGSGMNTEAF

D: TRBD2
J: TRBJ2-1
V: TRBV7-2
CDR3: ASSLDGPSGVRGQF

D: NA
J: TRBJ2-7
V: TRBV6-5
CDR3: ASSYHAGTKRYEQY

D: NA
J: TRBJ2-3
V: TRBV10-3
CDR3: AISEEERYTDTQY

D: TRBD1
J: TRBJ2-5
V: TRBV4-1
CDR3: ASSQVQVGTGRDLQETQY

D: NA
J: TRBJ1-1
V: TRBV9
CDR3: ASSGGMDTEAF

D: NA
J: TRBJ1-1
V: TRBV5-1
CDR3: ASSLGIRNTEAF

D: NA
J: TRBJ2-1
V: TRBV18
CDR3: ASSPQNRVPYEQF

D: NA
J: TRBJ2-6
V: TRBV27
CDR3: ASQGQTLSSGANVLT

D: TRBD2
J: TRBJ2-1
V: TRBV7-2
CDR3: ASSRSSGGHSYNEQF

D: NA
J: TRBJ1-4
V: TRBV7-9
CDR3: ASSLGGGKEKLF

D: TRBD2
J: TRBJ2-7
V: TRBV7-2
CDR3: ASRPSGGYGEQY

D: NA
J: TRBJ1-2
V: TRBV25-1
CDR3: ASSERRALGMKSTGYT

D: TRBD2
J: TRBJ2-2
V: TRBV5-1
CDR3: ASSLGLAVTGELF

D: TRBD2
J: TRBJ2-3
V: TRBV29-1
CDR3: SVVLSGGLYTQY

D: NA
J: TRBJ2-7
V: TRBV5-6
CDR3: ASSLAAGVAEQY

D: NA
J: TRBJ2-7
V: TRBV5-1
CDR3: ASSEETDSYEQY

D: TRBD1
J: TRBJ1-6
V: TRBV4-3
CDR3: ASSQTGGDSPLH

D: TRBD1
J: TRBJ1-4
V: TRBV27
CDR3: ASRAQGGSLF

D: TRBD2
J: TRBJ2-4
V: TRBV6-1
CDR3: ASSKTSGLAKNIQY

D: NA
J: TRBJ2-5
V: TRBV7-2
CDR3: ASSMGLQETQY